The source of this TCR beta chain is a study of blood T cells in healthy people across ages. A J-beta primer mix and a sample-barcoded 5' primer were used in a second PCR of about 7 to 12 cycles. TCRdb reprocessed the 5' RACE reads via MiXCR and lists one record per CDR3 protein. The sample lists over 600,000 distinct CDR3 sequences; approximately 53% were seen once. Germline CDR1 SGHKS, CDR2 YYEKEE (reference sequence). The V segment lost 0 bases and the J segment 2 bases; nucleotides outside the gene matches: 4. CDR3 length: 15 residues. All donors came from Russia, were Caucasian and healthy, and spanned ages roughly 6 to 100. Isolation recovered at least 6.5 million PBMCs from every sample.

The source of this sequence is a man aged 35-49 years in good health. The specimen was blood. This chain joins TRBV5-5 and TRBJ2-5; 7 bases fit TRBD1. The CDR3 DNA is TGTGCCAGCAGCTTGGACGGGACAGATCAAGAGACCCAGTACTTC. Amino acids: CASSLDGTDQETQYF. Supplemented by reference TRBV5-5 and TRBJ2-5, the full variable domain reads DAGVTQSPTHLIKTRGQQVTLRCSPISGHKSVSWYQQVLGQGPQFIFQYYEKEERGRGNFPDRFSARQFPNYSSELNVNALLLGDSALYLCASSLDGTDQETQYFGPGTRLLVL.